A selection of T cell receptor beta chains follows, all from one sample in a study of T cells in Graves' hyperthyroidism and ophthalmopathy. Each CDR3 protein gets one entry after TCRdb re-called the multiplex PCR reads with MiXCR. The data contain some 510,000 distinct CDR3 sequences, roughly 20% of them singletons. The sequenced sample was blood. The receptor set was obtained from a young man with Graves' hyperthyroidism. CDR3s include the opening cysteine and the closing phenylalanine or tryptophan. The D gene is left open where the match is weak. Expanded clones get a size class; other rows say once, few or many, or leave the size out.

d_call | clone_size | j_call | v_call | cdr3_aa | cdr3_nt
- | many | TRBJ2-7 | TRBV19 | CASSIGHLMDEQYF | TGTGCCAGTAGTATAGGGCATCTTATGGACGAGCAGTACTTC
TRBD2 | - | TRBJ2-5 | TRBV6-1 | CASSHQRGRGETQYF | TGTGCCAGCAGTCATCAGCGGGGGAGGGGAGAGACCCAGTACTTC
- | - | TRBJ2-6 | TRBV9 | CASSVSERSGANVLTF | TGTGCCAGCAGCGTATCAGAAAGGTCGGGGGCCAACGTCCTGACTTTC
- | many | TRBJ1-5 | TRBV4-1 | CASSQGTFNQPQHF | TGCGCCAGCAGCCAAGGAACTTTCAATCAGCCCCAGCATTTT
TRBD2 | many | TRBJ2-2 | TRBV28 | CASSLGLAAPQYTGELFF | TGTGCCAGCAGTTTGGGACTAGCGGCCCCTCAGTACACCGGGGAGCTGTTTTTT
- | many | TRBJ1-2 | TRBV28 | CASSRGRGSGYTF | TGTGCCAGCAGTCGAGGGAGGGGAAGTGGCTACACCTTC
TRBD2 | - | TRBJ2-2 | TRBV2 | CASSDWLSREGPGELFF | TGTGCCAGCAGTGATTGGTTAAGCAGGGAGGGTCCCGGGGAGCTGTTTTTT
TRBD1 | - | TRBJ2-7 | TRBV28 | CASSPRKTGTDFYEQYF | TGTGCCAGCAGTCCACGGAAGACCGGGACAGACTTCTACGAGCAGTACTTC
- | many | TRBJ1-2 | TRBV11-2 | CASSLGASSSLYGYTF | TGTGCCAGCAGCTTAGGAGCCAGCAGTTCCTTATATGGCTACACCTTC
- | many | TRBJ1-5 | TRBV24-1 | CATRGGRGQPQHF | TGTGCCACCAGGGGGGGGCGAGGTCAGCCCCAGCATTTT
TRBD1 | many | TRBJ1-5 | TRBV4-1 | CASSQERGLGNQPQHF | TGCGCCAGCAGCCAAGAGAGGGGGCTAGGGAATCAGCCCCAGCATTTT
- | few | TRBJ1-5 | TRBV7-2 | CASSLGLPAYSNQPQHF | TGTGCCAGCAGCTTAGGGCTCCCAGCATATAGCAATCAGCCCCAGCATTTT
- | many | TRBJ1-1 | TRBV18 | CASSPGGETEAFF | TGTGCCAGCTCACCAGGCGGGGAGACTGAAGCTTTCTTT
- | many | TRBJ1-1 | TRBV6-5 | CASGPGPNTEAFF | TGTGCCAGCGGGCCAGGGCCGAACACTGAAGCTTTCTTT
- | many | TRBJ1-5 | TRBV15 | CATGSLYSNQPQHF | TGTGCCACCGGGTCACTTTATAGCAATCAGCCCCAGCATTTT
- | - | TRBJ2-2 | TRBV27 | CASSWAANTGELFF | TGTGCCAGCAGTTGGGCGGCGAACACCGGGGAGCTGTTTTTT
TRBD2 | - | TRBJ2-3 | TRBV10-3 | CATSGTSGGAEDTQYF | TGTGCCACCTCCGGGACTAGCGGGGGGGCCGAAGATACGCAGTATTTT
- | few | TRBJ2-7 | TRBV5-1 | CASSLVVHYEQYF | TGCGCCAGCAGCTTGGTGGTACACTACGAGCAGTACTTC
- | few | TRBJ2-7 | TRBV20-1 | CSARGVAEQYF | TGCAGTGCTAGAGGTGTGGCCGAGCAGTACTTC
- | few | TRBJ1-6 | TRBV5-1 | CASSHGMIGSPLHF | TGCGCCAGCAGCCATGGGATGATTGGCTCACCCCTCCACTTT
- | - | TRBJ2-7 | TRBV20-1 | CSAIRTPSYEQYF | TGCAGTGCTATCCGGACACCATCCTACGAGCAGTACTTC
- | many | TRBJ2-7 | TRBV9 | CASSVGPDRGQYF | TGTGCCAGCAGCGTAGGGCCGGACAGAGGGCAGTACTTC
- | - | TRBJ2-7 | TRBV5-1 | CASSLGRRGIKQYF | TGCGCCAGCAGCTTGGGACGGCGGGGAATCAAGCAGTACTTC
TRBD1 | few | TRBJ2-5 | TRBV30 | CAWSRGRAETQYF | TGTGCCTGGTCAAGGGGGCGCGCGGAGACCCAGTACTTC